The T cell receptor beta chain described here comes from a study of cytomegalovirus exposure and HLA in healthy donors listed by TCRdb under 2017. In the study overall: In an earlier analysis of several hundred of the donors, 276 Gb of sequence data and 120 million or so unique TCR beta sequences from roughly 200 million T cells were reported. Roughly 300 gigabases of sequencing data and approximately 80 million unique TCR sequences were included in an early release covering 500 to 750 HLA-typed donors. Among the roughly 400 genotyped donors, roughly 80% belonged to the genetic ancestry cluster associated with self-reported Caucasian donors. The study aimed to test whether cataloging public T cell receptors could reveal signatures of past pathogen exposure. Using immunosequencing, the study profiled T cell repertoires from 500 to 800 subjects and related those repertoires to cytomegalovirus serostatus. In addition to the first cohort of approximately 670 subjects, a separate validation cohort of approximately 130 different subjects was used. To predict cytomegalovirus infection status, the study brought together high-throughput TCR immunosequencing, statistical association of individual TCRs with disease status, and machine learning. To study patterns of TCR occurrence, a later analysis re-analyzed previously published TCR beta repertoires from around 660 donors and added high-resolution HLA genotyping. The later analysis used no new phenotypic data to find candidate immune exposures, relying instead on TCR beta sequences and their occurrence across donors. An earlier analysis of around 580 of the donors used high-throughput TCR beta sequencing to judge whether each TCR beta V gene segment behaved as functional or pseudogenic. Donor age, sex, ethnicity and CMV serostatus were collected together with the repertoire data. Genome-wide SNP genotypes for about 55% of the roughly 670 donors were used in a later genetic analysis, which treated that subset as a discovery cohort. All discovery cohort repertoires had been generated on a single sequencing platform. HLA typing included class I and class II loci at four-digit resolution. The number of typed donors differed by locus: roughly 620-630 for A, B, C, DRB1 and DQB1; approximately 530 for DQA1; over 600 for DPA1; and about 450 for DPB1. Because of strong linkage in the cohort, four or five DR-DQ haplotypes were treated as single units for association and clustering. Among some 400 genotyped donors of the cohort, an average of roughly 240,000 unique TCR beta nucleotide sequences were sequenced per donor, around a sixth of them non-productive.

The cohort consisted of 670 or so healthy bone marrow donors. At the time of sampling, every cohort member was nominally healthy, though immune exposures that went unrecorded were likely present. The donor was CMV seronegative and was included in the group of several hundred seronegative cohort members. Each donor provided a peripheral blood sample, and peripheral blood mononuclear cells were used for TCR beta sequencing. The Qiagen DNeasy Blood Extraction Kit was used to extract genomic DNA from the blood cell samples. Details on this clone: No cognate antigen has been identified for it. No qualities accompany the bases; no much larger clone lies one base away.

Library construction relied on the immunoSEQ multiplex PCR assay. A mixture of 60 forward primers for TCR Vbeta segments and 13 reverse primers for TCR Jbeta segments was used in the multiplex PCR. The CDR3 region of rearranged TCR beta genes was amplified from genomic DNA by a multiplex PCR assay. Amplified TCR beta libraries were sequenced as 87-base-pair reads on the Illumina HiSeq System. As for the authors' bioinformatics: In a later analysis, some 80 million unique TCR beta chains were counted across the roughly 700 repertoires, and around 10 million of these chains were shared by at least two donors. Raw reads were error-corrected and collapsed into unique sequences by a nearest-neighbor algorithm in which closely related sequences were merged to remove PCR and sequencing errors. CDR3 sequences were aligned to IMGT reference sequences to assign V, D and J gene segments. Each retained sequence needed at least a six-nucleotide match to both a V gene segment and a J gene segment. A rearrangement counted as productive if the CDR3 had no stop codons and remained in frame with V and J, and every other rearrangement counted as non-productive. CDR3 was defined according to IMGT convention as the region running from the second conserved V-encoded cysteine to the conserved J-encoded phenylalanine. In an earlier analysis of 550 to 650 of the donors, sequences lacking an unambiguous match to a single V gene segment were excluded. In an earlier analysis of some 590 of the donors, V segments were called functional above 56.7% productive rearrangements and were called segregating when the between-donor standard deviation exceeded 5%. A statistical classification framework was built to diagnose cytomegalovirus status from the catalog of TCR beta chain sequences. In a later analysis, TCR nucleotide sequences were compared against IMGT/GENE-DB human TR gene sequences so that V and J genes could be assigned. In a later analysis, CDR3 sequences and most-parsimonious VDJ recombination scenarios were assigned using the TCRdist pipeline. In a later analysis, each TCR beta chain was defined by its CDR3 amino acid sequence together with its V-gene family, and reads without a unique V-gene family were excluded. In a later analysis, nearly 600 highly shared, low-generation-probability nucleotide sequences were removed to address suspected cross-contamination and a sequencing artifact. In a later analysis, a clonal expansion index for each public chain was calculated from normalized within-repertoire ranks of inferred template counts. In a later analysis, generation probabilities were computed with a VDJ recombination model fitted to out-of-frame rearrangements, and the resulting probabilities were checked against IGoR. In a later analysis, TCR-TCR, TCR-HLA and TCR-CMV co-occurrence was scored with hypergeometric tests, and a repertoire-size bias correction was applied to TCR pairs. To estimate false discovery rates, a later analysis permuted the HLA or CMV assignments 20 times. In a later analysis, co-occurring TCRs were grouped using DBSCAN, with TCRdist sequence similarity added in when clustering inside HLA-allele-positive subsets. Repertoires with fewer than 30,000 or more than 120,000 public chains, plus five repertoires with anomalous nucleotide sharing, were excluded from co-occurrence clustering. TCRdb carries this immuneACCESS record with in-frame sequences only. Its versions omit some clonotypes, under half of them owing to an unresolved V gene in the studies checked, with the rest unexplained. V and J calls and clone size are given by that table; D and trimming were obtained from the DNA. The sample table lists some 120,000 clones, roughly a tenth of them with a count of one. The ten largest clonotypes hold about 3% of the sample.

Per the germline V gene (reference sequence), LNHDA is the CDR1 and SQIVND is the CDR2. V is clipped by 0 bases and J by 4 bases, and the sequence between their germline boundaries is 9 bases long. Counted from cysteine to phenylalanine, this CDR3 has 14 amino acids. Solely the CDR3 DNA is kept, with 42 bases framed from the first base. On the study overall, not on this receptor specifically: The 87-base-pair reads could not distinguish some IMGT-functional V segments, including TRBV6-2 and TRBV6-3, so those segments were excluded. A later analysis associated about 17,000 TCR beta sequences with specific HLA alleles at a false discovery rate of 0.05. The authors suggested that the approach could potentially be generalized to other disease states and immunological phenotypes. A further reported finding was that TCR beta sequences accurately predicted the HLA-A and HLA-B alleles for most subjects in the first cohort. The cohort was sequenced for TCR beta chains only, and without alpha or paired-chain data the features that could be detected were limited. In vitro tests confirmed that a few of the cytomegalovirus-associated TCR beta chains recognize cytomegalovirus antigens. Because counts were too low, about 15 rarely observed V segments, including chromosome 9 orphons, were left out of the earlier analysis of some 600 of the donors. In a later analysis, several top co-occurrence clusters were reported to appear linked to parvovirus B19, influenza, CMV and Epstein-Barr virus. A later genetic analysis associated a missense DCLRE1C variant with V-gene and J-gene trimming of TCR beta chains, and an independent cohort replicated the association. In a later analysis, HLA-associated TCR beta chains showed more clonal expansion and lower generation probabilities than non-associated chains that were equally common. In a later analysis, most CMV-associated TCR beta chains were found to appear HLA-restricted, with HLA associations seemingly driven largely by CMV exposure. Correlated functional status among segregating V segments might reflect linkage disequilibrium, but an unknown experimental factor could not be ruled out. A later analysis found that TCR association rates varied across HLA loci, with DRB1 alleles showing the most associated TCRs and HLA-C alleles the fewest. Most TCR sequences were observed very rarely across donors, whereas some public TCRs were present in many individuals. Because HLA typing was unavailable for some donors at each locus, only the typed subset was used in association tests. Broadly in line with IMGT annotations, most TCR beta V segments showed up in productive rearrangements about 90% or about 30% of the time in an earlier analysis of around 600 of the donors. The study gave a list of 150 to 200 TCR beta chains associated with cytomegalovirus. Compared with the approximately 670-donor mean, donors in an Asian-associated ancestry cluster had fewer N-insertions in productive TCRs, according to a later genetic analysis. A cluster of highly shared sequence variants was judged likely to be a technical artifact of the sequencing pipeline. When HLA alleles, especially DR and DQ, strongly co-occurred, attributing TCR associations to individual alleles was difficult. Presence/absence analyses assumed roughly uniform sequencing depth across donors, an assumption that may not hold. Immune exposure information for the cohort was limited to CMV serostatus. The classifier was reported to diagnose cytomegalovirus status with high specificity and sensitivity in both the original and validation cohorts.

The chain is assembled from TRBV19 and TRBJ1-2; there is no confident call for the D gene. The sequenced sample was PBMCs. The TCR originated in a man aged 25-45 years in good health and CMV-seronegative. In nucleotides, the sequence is TGTGCCAGTAGTATAGATCCCCGGGGCTATGGCTACACCTTC. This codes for CASSIDPRGYGYTF.